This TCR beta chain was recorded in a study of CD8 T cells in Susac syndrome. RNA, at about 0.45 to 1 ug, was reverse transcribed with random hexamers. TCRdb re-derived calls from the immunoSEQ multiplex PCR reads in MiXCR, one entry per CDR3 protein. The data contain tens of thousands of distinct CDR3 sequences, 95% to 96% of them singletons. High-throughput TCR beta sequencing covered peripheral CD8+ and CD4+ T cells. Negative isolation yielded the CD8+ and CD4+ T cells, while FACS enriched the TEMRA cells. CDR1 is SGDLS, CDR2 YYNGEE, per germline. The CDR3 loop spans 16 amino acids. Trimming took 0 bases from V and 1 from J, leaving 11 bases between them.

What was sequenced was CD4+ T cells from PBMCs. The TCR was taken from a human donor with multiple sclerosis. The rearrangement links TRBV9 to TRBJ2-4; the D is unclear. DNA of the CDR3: TGTGCCAGCAGCGTAGGGAAGGGTCCGGCCAAAAACATTCAGTACTTC. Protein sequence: CASSVGKGPAKNIQYF.